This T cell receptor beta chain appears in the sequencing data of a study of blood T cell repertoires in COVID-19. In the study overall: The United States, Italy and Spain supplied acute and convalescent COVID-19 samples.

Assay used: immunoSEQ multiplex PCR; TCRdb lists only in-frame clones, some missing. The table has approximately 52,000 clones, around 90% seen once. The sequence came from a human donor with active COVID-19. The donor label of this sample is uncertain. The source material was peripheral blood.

CDR3 region: CASGTGNTGELFF. The CDR3, as DNA: TGTGCCTCTGGGACAGGGAACACCGGGGAGCTGTTTTTT. The chain joins TRBV28 to TRBJ2-2; 8 bases match TRBD1. V was pared by 11 bases and J by 1 base, with 3 bases of the junction left unmatched. Germline V CDR1 and CDR2: MDHEN, SYDVKM. This CDR3 contains 13 residues.